One sample yielded the 30 T cell receptor beta chains listed below, sequenced in a study of cytomegalovirus exposure and HLA in healthy donors. Both 60 Vbeta primers and 13 Jbeta primers went into the PCR. The method was immunoSEQ multiplex PCR; TCRdb's version includes in-frame clones alone and lacks a portion of them. This sample has more than 150,000 clones, with approximately 85% found just once. The sample taken for sequencing was PBMCs. The receptors originated from a man younger than 35 in good health and CMV-seropositive.

The chain employs TRBV30 and TRBJ2-3, with TRBD2 matching 10 bases. This CDR3 region has 16 residues. The J segment lost 4 bases and the V segment lost 3 bases, leaving 10 bases of the junction unmatched. Germline CDR1 and CDR2: GTSNPN and SVGIG (reference sequence). The CDR3 DNA sequence: TGTGCCTGGAGCCTGCCTAGCGGGGGAGCCTCAGATACGCAGTATTTT. This sequence encodes CAWSLPSGGASDTQYF.

This chain links TRBV10-2 with TRBJ2-7; the match to TRBD2 covers 10 bases. The CDR3 runs to 16 residues. Germline V CDR1 and CDR2: WSHSY, SAAADI. V trimming: 8 bases; J trimming: 2 bases; junction bases outside the gene matches: 12. The CDR3 region is CASAPQRGGLAYEQYF. CDR3 coding DNA: TGCGCCAGCGCCCCCCAGCGGGGGGGCCTAGCCTACGAGCAGTACTTC.

CDR3 sequence: CASQGGTDNQPQHF. DNA for the CDR3: TGTGCCAGCCAGGGAGGGACGGATAATCAGCCCCAGCATTTT. This chain joins TRBV2 and TRBJ1-5, with D tentatively TRBD1 (5 bases). Trimming took off 8 bases at V and 4 bases at J, with 15 bases between the two ends. From germline, CDR1 is SNHLY and CDR2 FYNNEI. This CDR3 contains 14 residues.

The chain is built from TRBV11-3 and TRBJ2-7, with no clear D. Trimming left V 5 bases short and J 2 bases short, with 10 bases between. This CDR3 is 13 amino acids long. Germline V gives CDR1 SGHNT, CDR2 YENEEA. The CDR3, as DNA: TGTGCCAGCAGCATTGGGCCAACCTACGAGCAGTACTTC. Its translation: CASSIGPTYEQYF.

This chain connects TRBV19 to TRBJ1-2; D is ambiguous. CDR3 length: 13 residues. The V end was cut by 6 bases, the J end by 2 bases, with 10 bases between. The germline gives CDR1 LNHDA, CDR2 SQIVND (reference sequence). The CDR3 DNA follows: TGTGCCAGTAGCGGCGGAGTCAACTATGGCTACACCTTC. This gives the protein CASSGGVNYGYTF.

V and J are TRBV4-3 and TRBJ2-3; 9 positions match TRBD2. Germline CDR1 LGHNA, CDR2 YSLEER. The CDR3 spans 18 residues. Trimming cost V 4 bases and J 5 bases; bases outside gene matches: 16. CDR3 nucleotides: TGCGCCAGCAGCCTTAGTGGCTCCGCGGGGGGGGCCGTAGATACGCAGTATTTT. Amino acid sequence: CASSLSGSAGGAVDTQYF.

The chain is built from TRBV6-6 and TRBJ1-1; D possibly corresponds to TRBD1 (6 bases). The CDR3 sequence is 15 residues long. V lost 0 bases, J lost 4 bases, and 12 bases lay in between. The germline V gene has CDR1 MNHNY and CDR2 SVGAGI (reference sequence). The CDR3 spells CASSYSPTGLTEAFF. The DNA of the CDR3 is TGTGCCAGCAGTTACTCACCGACAGGCCTCACTGAAGCTTTCTTT.

CDR3 in amino acids: CASSQEGTGVGYEQYF. As DNA, the CDR3 is TGCGCCAGCAGCCAAGAAGGGACAGGGGTTGGCTACGAGCAGTACTTC. V and J are TRBV4-1 and TRBJ2-5; 10 nucleotides agree with TRBD1. Gene TRBJ2-7 matches the end of the DNA better, so the J call may be wrong. This CDR3 has 16 amino acids. CDR1 is MGHRA, CDR2 YSYEKL, per germline.

The chain carries TRBV7-8 and TRBJ1-3; D gene unclear. Germline V gives CDR1 SGHVS, CDR2 FQNEAQ. The CDR3 loop spans 16 amino acids. V lost 3 bases and J lost 4, with 16 bases in between. The CDR3, as DNA: TGTGCCAGCAGCTTTGGTACGGCGGAAAGAGGAAACACCATATATTTT. Protein: CASSFGTAERGNTIYF.

The rearrangement joins TRBV27 to TRBJ2-2; a weak D match, TRBD1 (5 bases). The CDR3 contains 17 residues. The germline V gene encodes CDR1 MNHEY and CDR2 SMNVEV (reference sequence). Trimming took off 6 bases at V and 5 bases at J, with 22 bases between the two ends. The CDR3 DNA reads as TGTGCCAGCAGCCTTTATGCACAGGCTGACTCGACCGGGGAGCTGTTTTTT. Encoded protein: CASSLYAQADSTGELFF.

The chain recombines TRBV7-9 with TRBJ1-1, with D possibly TRBD1 on 5 matching bases. With 7 bases removed from V and 5 bases from J, the gap between germline ends came to 14 bases. Germline values: CDR1 SEHNR, CDR2 FQNEAQ (reference sequence). This CDR3 region has 13 residues. This CDR3 reads CASTRTGGTEAFF. As DNA, the CDR3 is TGTGCCAGCACCCGTACGGGGGGGACTGAAGCTTTCTTT. The full variable domain, rest sourced from reference TRBV7-9 and TRBJ1-1, is DTGVSQNPRHKITKRGQNVTFRCDPISEHNRLYWYRQTLGQGPEFLTYFQNEAQLEKSRLLSDRFSAERPKGSFSTLEIQRTEQGDSAMYLCASTRTGGTEAFFGQGTRLTVV.

This clone was picked up a small number of times. The chain links TRBV7-2 to TRBJ1-1, with 8 bases aligning to TRBD1. The CDR3 extends over 15 amino acids. Trimming at V came to 3 bases and at J to 4 bases, leaving 7 bases not matched to a gene. The V gene's germline CDR1 is SGHTA and CDR2 FQGNSA. The CDR3, as DNA: TGTGCCAGCAGCTTCCCGACAGGGGTGGGCACTGAAGCTTTCTTT. It is translated as CASSFPTGVGTEAFF. Using reference TRBV7-2 and TRBJ1-1 for the parts outside the CDR3, the full variable domain is GAGVSQSPSNKVTEKGKDVELRCDPISGHTALYWYRQSLGQGLEFLIYFQGNSAPDKSGLPSDRFSAERTGGSVSTLTIQRTQQEDSAVYLCASSFPTGVGTEAFFGQGTRLTVV.

This clone was counted between two and nine times. This rearrangement joins TRBV6-5 to TRBJ1-5, with a tentative D call TRBD1 (6 bases). There are 15 residues in the CDR3. Trimming removed 2 bases from V and 5 bases from J, with 13 bases in between. Germline loops: CDR1 MNHEY, CDR2 SVGAGI. Here the CDR3 DNA reads TGTGCCAGCAGTTACACGAGGGGGAACGATCAGCCCCAGCATTTT. It encodes CASSYTRGNDQPQHF.

J is TRBJ1-5 and V is TRBV6-6, with TRBD1 identical over 9 bases. CDR1 is MNHNY and CDR2 is SVGAGI in the germline V gene (reference sequence). Germline trimming cut 5 bases from V and 4 bases from J; bases unmatched to any gene: 6. CDR3 length equals 15 residues. CDR3 region: CASSTGGQGNQPQHF. The CDR3 coding sequence is TGTGCCAGCAGTACGGGGGGACAGGGAAATCAGCCCCAGCATTTT.

The chain is built from TRBV6-1 and TRBJ1-4, with D tentatively TRBD1 (5 bases). The CDR3 is 15 residues long. The ends were cut back, 6 bases at V and 0 bases at J, with 11 bases in the middle. The germline V gene has CDR1 MNHNS and CDR2 SASEGT. The CDR3 bases are TGTGCCAGCAGCCCGGGACTTGCAACTAATGAAAAACTGTTTTTT. Its translation: CASSPGLATNEKLFF.

The CDR3 bases are TGTGCCAGCATCCCAGGGTGGGCTTTGCGGTTGGCTTTCTTT. It codes for CASIPGWALRLAFF. The genes are TRBV28 and TRBJ1-1; tentative D call: TRBD1 (5 bases). The V and J ends lost 7 bases and 11 bases respectively, with 23 bases between them. Per the germline V gene, CDR1 is MDHEN and CDR2 is SYDVKM. This CDR3 contains 14 residues. Based on the CDR3 plus reference TRBV28 and TRBJ1-1, the full variable domain is DVKVTQSSRYLVKRTGEKVFLECVQDMDHENMFWYRQDPGLGLRLIYFSYDVKMKEKGDIPEGYSVSREKKERFSLILESASTNQTSMYLCASIPGWALRLAFFGQGTRLTVV.

The chain recombines TRBV27 with TRBJ2-2; D possibly corresponds to TRBD2 (5 bases). Germline assignment: CDR1 MNHEY and CDR2 SMNVEV (reference sequence). V gave up 6 bases and J gave up 3 bases, with 8 bases separating them. This CDR3 region has 13 residues. The CDR3 is CASRRADTGELFF. In DNA, the CDR3 is TGTGCCAGCAGGAGGGCGGACACCGGGGAGCTGTTTTTT.

The rearrangement links TRBV30 to TRBJ1-6; D ambiguous. The CDR3 spans 16 residues. The V end lost 2 bases, the J end lost 0 bases, and 11 bases lay between the germline ends. Germline V CDR1 and CDR2: GTSNPN, SVGIG (reference sequence). CDR3 sequence reads: CAWSTLTISYNSPLHF. Written as DNA, the CDR3 is TGTGCCTGGAGTACCCTGACAATCTCCTATAATTCACCCCTCCACTTT.

This clone was picked up a small number of times. The chain is built from TRBV7-9 and TRBJ2-7; 7 bases are a match to TRBD1. The junction had 5 bases not matched to a gene; V was cut back by 3 bases and J by 0 bases. Per the germline V gene, CDR1 is SEHNR and CDR2 is FQNEAQ (reference sequence). The CDR3 covers 15 residues. CDR3 residues: CASSFRQGTSYEQYF. In nucleotides, the CDR3 is TGTGCCAGCAGCTTCCGACAGGGAACCTCCTACGAGCAGTACTTC.

This clone was counted a single time. This sequence joins TRBV6-1 and TRBJ2-5, with a weak D call TRBD2 (6 bases). The CDR3 runs to 15 residues. The V and J ends lost 1 base and 4 bases respectively, with 13 bases between them. Germline CDR1 reads MNHNS; CDR2 reads SASEGT. The CDR3 is CASSEGRASPETQYF. DNA for the CDR3: TGTGCCAGCAGTGAAGGGAGGGCCTCCCCAGAGACCCAGTACTTC.

The genes are TRBV27 and TRBJ2-7, with TRBD1 identical over 9 bases. The germline V gene has CDR1 MNHEY and CDR2 SMNVEV (reference sequence). The CDR3 consists of 13 residues. The V gene end was trimmed by 3 bases and the J gene end by 6 bases; junction bases not matched to a gene: 3. The CDR3 region is CASSLATGGEQYF. The CDR3 DNA reads TGTGCCAGCAGTTTGGCGACAGGGGGCGAGCAGTACTTC.

The chain combines TRBV6-4 with TRBJ2-3, with 11 positions matching TRBD2. The CDR3 contains 16 residues. Germline CDR1 MRHNA, CDR2 SNTAGT. J gave up 0 bases and V 5 bases, and 4 bases lay outside the gene matches. This CDR3 is CASSSLAGGSTDTQYF. The CDR3 nucleotides are TGTGCCAGCAGTTCCTTAGCGGGGGGGAGCACAGATACGCAGTATTTT.

This sequence joins TRBV9 and TRBJ2-5; 9 nucleotides match TRBD2. This CDR3 region has 14 residues. Trimming at V came to 3 bases and at J to 5 bases, leaving 5 bases not matched to a gene. Germline CDR1 is SGDLS and CDR2 is YYNGEE. For the CDR3, the DNA is TGTGCCAGCAGCGCCAGCGGGGGGTGGGAGACCCAGTACTTC. This gives the protein CASSASGGWETQYF.

The chain recombines TRBV7-2 with TRBJ2-3; TRBD2 matches at 14 bases. V lost 2 bases, J lost 1 base, and 8 bases stayed unmatched. The germline V gene has CDR1 SGHTA and CDR2 FQGNSA. This CDR3 is built from 19 residues. Here the CDR3 reads CASSLKPGLAGVGTDTQYF. In DNA, the CDR3 is TGTGCCAGCAGCTTAAAGCCGGGACTAGCGGGGGTTGGCACAGATACGCAGTATTTT. Full variable domain (missing parts from reference TRBV7-2 and TRBJ2-3): GAGVSQSPSNKVTEKGKDVELRCDPISGHTALYWYRQSLGQGLEFLIYFQGNSAPDKSGLPSDRFSAERTGGSVSTLTIQRTQQEDSAVYLCASSLKPGLAGVGTDTQYFGPGTRLTVL.

This rearrangement joins TRBV5-4 to TRBJ2-2; 7 positions match TRBD1. Germline CDR1 reads SGHNT; CDR2 reads YYREEE (reference sequence). This CDR3 has 15 amino acids. The J segment lost 4 bases and the V segment lost 4 bases, leaving 7 bases of the junction unmatched. The CDR3 loop is CASSHPGQPTGELFF. CDR3 nucleotide sequence: TGTGCCAGCAGCCACCCGGGACAGCCCACCGGGGAGCTGTTTTTT.

This rearrangement joins TRBV6-6 to TRBJ2-5; D may be TRBD1 (7 bases). The germline V gene has CDR1 MNHNY and CDR2 SVGAGI (reference sequence). CDR3 length: 15 amino acids. Trimming left V 3 bases short and J 4 bases short, with 15 bases between. As DNA, the CDR3 is TGTGCCAGCAGTTATGAGCAGGGGGGAACAGAGACCCAGTACTTC. Protein: CASSYEQGGTETQYF.

This chain uses TRBV27 with TRBJ2-1, with 10 bases lining up with TRBD1. Per the germline V gene, CDR1 is MNHEY and CDR2 is SMNVEV (reference sequence). CDR3 length equals 16 residues. The V gene end was trimmed by 3 bases and the J gene end by 4 bases; junction bases not matched to a gene: 6. The CDR3 region is CASSLTGTGVYNEQFF. The CDR3 region has the DNA TGTGCCAGCAGTTTGACCGGGACAGGGGTATACAATGAGCAGTTCTTC.

V usage is TRBV7-3 and J usage is TRBJ1-5; tentatively, D is TRBD1 (5 bases). This CDR3 spans 13 amino acids. Trimming took 4 bases from V and 3 from J, leaving 7 bases between them. The germline CDR1 and CDR2 sequences are SGHTA and FQGTGA. This CDR3 is CASSSGSNQPQHF. In DNA, the CDR3 is TGTGCCAGCAGCTCAGGGTCCAATCAGCCCCAGCATTTT.

The gene calls are TRBV7-7 and TRBJ2-5; 8 nucleotides line up with TRBD1. In germline, CDR1 is SSHAT, CDR2 FNYEAQ (reference sequence). The CDR3 totals 14 residues. V shed 5 bases, J shed 4 bases, and the junction held 6 bases outside the gene matches. In DNA form, the CDR3 reads TGTGCCAGCAGCCCCTTGGGGACAGGAGAGACCCAGTACTTC. Its protein is CASSPLGTGETQYF. Using reference TRBV7-7 and TRBJ2-5 for the parts outside the CDR3, the full variable domain is GAGVSQSPRYKVTKRGQDVTLRCDPISSHATLYWYQQALGQGPEFLTYFNYEAQPDKSGLPSDRFSAERPEGSISTLTIQRTEQRDSAMYRCASSPLGTGETQYFGPGTRLLVL.

The chain employs TRBV7-9 and TRBJ2-7; perhaps TRBD2 as D (5 bases). Germline V gene sequence: CDR1 SEHNR, CDR2 FQNEAQ (reference sequence). The CDR3 contains 13 residues. V was clipped by 5 bases and J by 5 bases, with 13 bases between them. In nucleotides, the CDR3 is TGTGCCAGCAGCCAACTAGACACCCACGAGCAGTACTTC. It translates to CASSQLDTHEQYF.